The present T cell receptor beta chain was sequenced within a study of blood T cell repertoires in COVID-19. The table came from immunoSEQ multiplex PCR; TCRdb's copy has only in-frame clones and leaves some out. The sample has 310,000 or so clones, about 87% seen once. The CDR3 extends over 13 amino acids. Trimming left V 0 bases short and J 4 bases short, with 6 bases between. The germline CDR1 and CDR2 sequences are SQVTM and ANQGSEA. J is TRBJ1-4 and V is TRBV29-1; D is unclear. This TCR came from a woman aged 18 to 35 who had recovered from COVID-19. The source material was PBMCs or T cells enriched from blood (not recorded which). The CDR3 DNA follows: TGCAGCGTTGAAGATTACGGTAATGAAAAACTGTTTTTT. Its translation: CSVEDYGNEKLFF.